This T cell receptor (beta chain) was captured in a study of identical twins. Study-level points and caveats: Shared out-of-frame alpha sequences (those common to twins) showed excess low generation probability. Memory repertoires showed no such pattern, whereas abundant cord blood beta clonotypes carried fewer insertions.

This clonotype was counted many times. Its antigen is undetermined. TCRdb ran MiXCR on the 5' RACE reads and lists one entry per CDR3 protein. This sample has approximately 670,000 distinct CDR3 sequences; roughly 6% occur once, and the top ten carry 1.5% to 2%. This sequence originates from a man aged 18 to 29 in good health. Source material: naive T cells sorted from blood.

The CDR3 DNA reads as TGTGCCAGCAGCTTAGCGGAGTACGAGCAGTACTTC. Translated: CASSLAEYEQYF. V gene TRBV7-6 combines with J gene TRBJ2-7; unclear D gene. The CDR3 covers 12 residues. The germline V gene has CDR1 SGHVS and CDR2 FNYEAQ. Between the trimmed V and J ends, which lost 0 bases and 4 bases, there was a span of 4 bases.